This TCR beta chain emerged from a study of T cell responses to AZD1222 COVID-19 vaccine. Study conclusions and caveats: Close to half of spike-specific TCRs reportedly recognize unmutated variant regions.

Profiled with immunoSEQ multiplex PCR; TCRdb holds only in-frame clones, not every one. The profile shows fewer than 120,000 clones, around nine tenths of them singletons. The junction had 8 bases not matched to a gene; V was cut back by 1 base and J by 4 bases. This CDR3 is built from 16 residues. Germline V gene sequence: CDR1 SGHVS, CDR2 FNYEAQ. As to this clone: Its antigen is unknown.

The chain carries TRBV7-6 and TRBJ2-7; 9 bases map to TRBD1. Here the sequenced sample was peripheral blood, taken 28 days after the second AZD1222 dose. The receptor comes from an adult who received the AZD1222 COVID-19 vaccine. For the CDR3, the DNA is TGTGCCAGCAGCTTAGGGACCGGGACAGGGAGGTACGAGCAGTACTTC. It is translated as CASSLGTGTGRYEQYF. Drawing the rest from reference TRBV7-6 and TRBJ2-7, the complete variable domain is GAGVSQSPRYKVTKRGQDVALRCDPISGHVSLYWYRQALGQGPEFLTYFNYEAQQDKSGLPNDRFSAERPEGSISTLTIQRTEQRDSAMYRCASSLGTGTGRYEQYFGPGTRLTVT.